Included here is one TCR beta chain sequence, with context. As yet, its antigen is unknown. Among the 100 to 150 subjects of the validation cohort, separate from the approximately 670-subject first cohort, were the donors. The V end lost 4 bases, the J end lost 0 bases, and 10 bases lay between the germline ends. The CDR3 consists of 15 residues. Germline loops: CDR1 SNHLY, CDR2 FYNNEI. The data were taken from a study of cytomegalovirus exposure and HLA in healthy donors. The wider study: A later analysis reported the 90 to 150 validation repertoires used the same platform as the approximately 700 first-cohort repertoires. Whole-study results and caveats: Some public TCRs appeared in many individuals, while most sequences were rare. The authors confirmed in vitro that three CMV-associated chains were specific for CMV antigens.

TCRdb's copy holds only in-frame clones and misses some; the assay was immunoSEQ multiplex PCR. The sample lists roughly 50,000 clones, roughly nine tenths seen once, with 8.4% in the top ten. The source is a woman under 30 in good health and CMV-seropositive. Sequencing was performed on PBMCs. This chain uses TRBV2 with TRBJ1-5, with a possible D match to TRBD1 (5 bases). The CDR3 region has the DNA TGTGCCAGCAGTGGGGGGGGAGCTAGCAATCAGCCCCAGCATTTT. It specifies CASSGGGASNQPQHF.